A selection of T cell receptor beta chains follows, all from one sample in a study of blood T cell repertoires in COVID-19. TCRdb keeps only in-frame clones here, not all; method: immunoSEQ multiplex PCR. The repertoire has some 74,000 clones, roughly 91% of them found once; the top ten carry 5.5% to 8.5%. Material: peripheral blood. The receptors here all came from a man aged 45-65 years with active COVID-19. Both conserved end residues are part of each CDR3. A D gene is named only where the DNA matches it firmly. Clone size is stated in some rows and not others, as once, few, many or a class when expanded.

>TRBV7-2|TRBJ2-1|TRBD1|NA
TGTGCCAGCAGCTTAGACGGGACAGGGCCCTACAATGAGCAGTTCTTC
CASSLDGTGPYNEQFF
>TRBV5-5|TRBJ1-4|TRBD1|NA
TGTGCCAGCAGCTTTCCGGGACAGGGTGCTGAAAAACTGTTTTTT
CASSFPGQGAEKLFF
>TRBV5-8|TRBJ2-5|TRBD1|NA
TGTGCCAGTAACCGGGACAGGGGGCTTCCGAGGGAGACCCAGTACTTC
CASNRDRGLPRETQYF
>TRBV4-3|TRBJ2-1|TRBD1|NA
TGCGCCAGCAGCCAGCAGGGGGCTCTCGATGAGCAGTTCTTC
CASSQQGALDEQFF
>TRBV5-1|TRBJ2-5|TRBD2|once
TGCGCCAGCAGCTCGACTAGCGGGGCCGAGGTGACCCAGTACTTC
CASSSTSGAEVTQYF
>TRBV27|TRBJ1-5|NA|NA
TGTGCCACAGGGGCACATCAGCCCCAGCATTTT
CATGAHQPQHF
>TRBV6-5|TRBJ1-5|NA|NA
TGTGCCAGCAGTTACTCAGGGGGTGAACGGCCCCAGCATTTT
CASSYSGGERPQHF
>TRBV28|TRBJ2-1|NA|NA
TGTGCCAGCGCAGGCGGACTGCATGAGCAGTTCTTC
CASAGGLHEQFF
>TRBV19|TRBJ1-1|TRBD1|NA
TGTGCCAGTAGTTTCCGGGGAAGGGGGCGAAGGACTGAAGCTTTCTTT
CASSFRGRGRRTEAFF
>TRBV6-4|TRBJ2-3|TRBD1|NA
TGTGCCAGCAGTGGGACAGGGGGGACAGATACGCAGTATTTT
CASSGTGGTDTQYF
>TRBV9|TRBJ2-7|TRBD1|NA
TGTGCCAGCAGCGTCGGGGACAGGGGCCTTTCCTACGAGCAGTACTTC
CASSVGDRGLSYEQYF
>TRBV3-1/TRBV3-2|TRBJ2-7|NA|NA
TGTGCCAGCAGCCAAGGACGGGAATTGTACTTC
CASSQGRELYF
>TRBV27|TRBJ2-5|TRBD2|NA
TGTGCCAGCAGTTTAACTAGCGGACAAGAGACCCAGTACTTC
CASSLTSGQETQYF
>TRBV4-3|TRBJ1-1|NA|NA
TGCGCCAGCAGCCAAGATCGGGGGGACACGAACACTGAAGCTTTCTTT
CASSQDRGDTNTEAFF
>TRBV27|TRBJ2-7|NA|NA
TGTGCCAGCAGTTCTACGATCTCCTACGAGCAGTACTTC
CASSSTISYEQYF
>TRBV15|TRBJ2-4|NA|NA
TGTGCCACCAGCAGAGATTGGGCCTCCGGGGGTTACTTC
CATSRDWASGGYF